Listed here are 2 T cell receptor beta chains from one sample, sequenced in a study of T cells in Graves' hyperthyroidism and ophthalmopathy. Template material for amplifying TCR beta CDR3 regions consisted of RNA transcripts. The TCR CDR3 first-round RT-PCR relied on the HTBI primer set. MiXCR was run by TCRdb on the multiplex PCR reads, yielding one entry per CDR3 protein. This sample carries a few hundred thousand distinct CDR3 sequences, 46% of them seen once, and the ten largest clones take roughly 7.7%. Specimen: peripheral blood or thyroid tissue (not recorded which). The source is a young woman with Graves' hyperthyroidism.

This chain joins TRBV20-1 and TRBJ2-7, with 13 positions matching TRBD2. The DNA end favors TRBJ2-1, so the J call may be wrong. The CDR3 length is 14 residues. Germline loops: CDR1 DFQATT, CDR2 SNEGSKA (reference sequence). CDR3 region: CSAGLAGQINEQFF. The CDR3 DNA follows: TGCAGTGCGGGACTAGCGGGACAGATCAATGAGCAGTTCTTC.

This clonotype has more than one count but fewer than ten. V gene TRBV20-1 combines with J gene TRBJ2-5; D is possibly TRBD2 (5 bases). V gave up 4 bases and J gave up 5 bases, with 17 bases separating them. Germline V gene lookup returns CDR1 DFQATT and CDR2 SNEGSKA (reference sequence). The CDR3 is 14 amino acids. Written as DNA, the CDR3 is TGCAGTGCTATTCGGCCTAACTTAGCGGAGACCCAGTACTTC. It yields the protein CSAIRPNLAETQYF.